Presented here are 29 T cell receptor beta chains from one specimen sequenced in a study of glioma-infiltrating T cells after dendritic cell vaccination. The protocol was immunoSEQ multiplex PCR, while the TCRdb copy is restricted to in-frame clones and leaves out a portion. The table lists about 90,000 clones, roughly four fifths of them singletons. Time point defined: after dendritic cell vaccination, including at tumor progression/relapse. Sequencing was performed on blood, taken after dendritic cell vaccination. The source of these receptors is a human donor with glioblastoma.

This chain joins TRBV5-8 and TRBJ2-2; weak D call: TRBD2 (5 bases). Trimming left V 2 bases short and J 4 bases short, with 9 bases between. This CDR3 is built from 14 residues. Germline values: CDR1 SGHTS, CDR2 YDEGEE. CDR3 nucleotides: TGTGCCAGCAGCTTAGGAGGACTCACCGGGGAGCTGTTTTTT. Protein product: CASSLGGLTGELFF.

The CDR3 DNA follows: TGTGCCAGCAGCGGTGGACAGGGACTCTATGGCTACACCTTC. Amino acid sequence: CASSGGQGLYGYTF. V is TRBV9 and J is TRBJ1-2; 8 bases are a match to TRBD1. J was trimmed by 4 bases and V by 3 bases; bases with no gene match: 5. This CDR3 is built from 14 residues. Per the germline V gene, CDR1 is SGDLS and CDR2 is YYNGEE.

This rearrangement joins TRBV28 to TRBJ2-7; 10 bases agree with TRBD2. Germline CDR1 MDHEN, CDR2 SYDVKM. Trimming took 6 bases from V and 5 from J; bases not matched to a gene: 10. The CDR3 consists of 15 residues. The CDR3 region is CASRPGSGGAHEQYF. The DNA of the CDR3 is TGTGCCAGCAGGCCTGGGAGCGGGGGGGCGCACGAGCAGTACTTC. Combining the CDR3 with reference TRBV28 and TRBJ2-7 gives the whole variable domain DVKVTQSSRYLVKRTGEKVFLECVQDMDHENMFWYRQDPGLGLRLIYFSYDVKMKEKGDIPEGYSVSREKKERFSLILESASTNQTSMYLCASRPGSGGAHEQYFGPGTRLTVT.

The chain recombines TRBV27 with TRBJ1-1; 9 bases match TRBD1. The CDR3 is made up of 14 amino acids. Germline CDR1 and CDR2: MNHEY and SMNVEV (reference sequence). J lost 6 bases, V lost 5 bases, and 7 bases had no gene match. The CDR3 spells CASSRGQGRAEAFF. For the CDR3, the DNA is TGTGCCAGCAGTAGAGGACAGGGGCGGGCTGAAGCTTTCTTT.

The count of this clone is one. This chain joins TRBV2 and TRBJ1-1; 7 nucleotides match TRBD1. The CDR3 is made up of 15 amino acids. CDR1 SNHLY and CDR2 FYNNEI come from the germline V gene. V dropped 4 bases and J dropped 1; count of bases not matched to a gene: 6. CDR3 nucleotides: TGTGCCAGCAGTGCACCCGGACAGGCGAACACTGAAGCTTTCTTT. It specifies CASSAPGQANTEAFF.

The chain is built from TRBV18 and TRBJ1-2, with 9 positions matching TRBD1. Germline CDR1 is KGHSH and CDR2 is LQKENI. Trimming took 3 bases from V and 6 from J; bases not matched to a gene: 5. The CDR3 has 14 residues. DNA of the CDR3: TGTGCCAGCTCACCGGCCTGGGACAGGGATGGCTACACCTTC. It translates to CASSPAWDRDGYTF.

The rearrangement joins TRBV6-1 to TRBJ1-1, with a tentative D call TRBD1 (6 bases). V shed 6 bases and J shed 0 bases, with 11 bases lying between them. Germline values: CDR1 MNHNS, CDR2 SASEGT. There are 14 residues in the CDR3. The CDR3: CASRRQALNTEAFF. CDR3 nucleotide sequence: TGTGCCAGCAGAAGACAGGCCTTGAACACTGAAGCTTTCTTT.

This sequence joins TRBV25-1 and TRBJ2-5; D remains ambiguous. Trimming removed 4 bases at V and 5 bases at J, with 11 bases between. The CDR3 totals 13 residues. The germline CDR1 and CDR2 sequences are MGHDK and SYGVNS. The chain's CDR3 is CASSVTAEETQYF. As DNA, the CDR3 is TGTGCCAGCAGTGTCACAGCCGAGGAGACCCAGTACTTC.

This sequence joins TRBV28 and TRBJ1-4; 8 nucleotides line up with TRBD1. Germline V gene lookup returns CDR1 MDHEN and CDR2 SYDVKM. V lost 1 base, J lost 8 bases, and 3 bases stayed unmatched. The CDR3 length is 14 residues. CDR3 in amino acids: CASSLYTGGEKLFF. The CDR3 region has the DNA TGTGCCAGCAGTTTATACACAGGGGGAGAAAAACTGTTTTTT.

The chain combines TRBV7-9 with TRBJ1-3; 7 bases are shared with TRBD1. Germline assignment: CDR1 SEHNR and CDR2 FQNEAQ (reference sequence). This CDR3 has 16 residues. The V segment lost 5 bases and the J segment 2 bases; nucleotides outside the gene matches: 9. CDR3: CASSLTQGRPGNTIYF. The CDR3 region has the DNA TGTGCCAGCAGCCTCACACAGGGGAGGCCTGGAAACACCATATATTTT. Variable domain in full (rest from reference TRBV7-9 and TRBJ1-3): DTGVSQNPRHKITKRGQNVTFRCDPISEHNRLYWYRQTLGQGPEFLTYFQNEAQLEKSRLLSDRFSAERPKGSFSTLEIQRTEQGDSAMYLCASSLTQGRPGNTIYFGEGSWLTVV.

Only one count was recorded for this clone. As DNA, the CDR3 is TGTGCCAGCAGTTTCACACAGAACACTGAAGCTTTCTTT. Its protein is CASSFTQNTEAFF. V and J are TRBV6-6 and TRBJ1-1; D call uncertain. The V gene lost 4 bases and the J gene lost 1 base, with 7 bases spanning the gap. This CDR3 contains 13 residues. CDR1 and CDR2 from the germline V gene are MNHNY and SVGAGI (reference sequence).

The chain combines TRBV19 with TRBJ2-1, with 10 bases aligning to TRBD1. There are 15 residues in the CDR3. Trimming cost V 6 bases and J 8 bases; bases outside gene matches: 10. The V gene's germline CDR1 is LNHDA and CDR2 SQIVND (reference sequence). Written as DNA, the CDR3 is TGTGCCAGTAGCCGCCCGGGACAGGGGAGAGATGAGCAGTTCTTC. This translates into CASSRPGQGRDEQFF. Combining the CDR3 with reference TRBV19 and TRBJ2-1 gives the whole variable domain DGGITQSPKYLFRKEGQNVTLSCEQNLNHDAMYWYRQDPGQGLRLIYYSQIVNDFQKGDIAEGYSVSREKKESFPLTVTSAQKNPTAFYLCASSRPGQGRDEQFFGPGTRLTVL.

Notes on this clone: This specimen includes other DNA sequences encoding the same CDR3. The chain recombines TRBV4-1 with TRBJ1-1; D is ambiguous. This CDR3 is 13 amino acids long. Germline CDR1 MGHRA, CDR2 YSYEKL. Between the trimmed V and J ends, which lost 0 bases and 6 bases, there was a span of 8 bases. The DNA of the CDR3 is TGCGCCAGCAGCCAAGATGCTCGGTCTGAAGCTTTCTTT. This gives the protein CASSQDARSEAFF.

The chain is built from TRBV19 and TRBJ1-6, with 8 bases lining up with TRBD1. CDR1 and CDR2 from the germline V gene are LNHDA and SQIVND (reference sequence). The J segment lost 8 bases and the V segment lost 5 bases, leaving 5 bases of the junction unmatched. The CDR3 length is 14 residues. CDR3: CASSLGQVDSPLHF. The CDR3 nucleotides read TGTGCCAGTAGTTTGGGACAGGTGGATTCACCCCTCCACTTT.

V usage is TRBV9 and J usage is TRBJ2-3, with 9 bases matching TRBD2. Germline assignment: CDR1 SGDLS and CDR2 YYNGEE. Trimming cost V 4 bases and J 3 bases; bases outside gene matches: 12. The CDR3 length is 17 residues. The CDR3 protein is CASSPPVGLAGTDTQYF. DNA for the CDR3: TGTGCCAGCAGCCCCCCTGTCGGGCTAGCGGGGACAGATACGCAGTATTTT.

The rearrangement joins TRBV5-1 to TRBJ1-5, with TRBD1 matching 7 bases. The CDR3 sequence is 14 residues long. Unmatched junction bases numbered 2, after V lost 1 base and J lost 4 bases. Germline CDR1 SGHRS, CDR2 YFSETQ. In DNA form, the CDR3 reads TGCGCCAGCAGCTTGACAGGGGCAAATCAGCCCCAGCATTTT. This gives the protein CASSLTGANQPQHF. The full variable domain, with the rest looked up from reference TRBV5-1 and TRBJ1-5, is KAGVTQTPRYLIKTRGQQVTLSCSPISGHRSVSWYQQTPGQGLQFLFEYFSETQRNKGNFPGRFSGRQFSNSRSEMNVSTLELGDSALYLCASSLTGANQPQHFGDGTRLSIL.

The chain has TRBV5-4 and TRBJ2-5; D uncertain. The CDR3 totals 14 residues. Germline CDR1 is SGHNT and CDR2 is YYREEE (reference sequence). V was pared by 0 bases and J by 1 base, with 7 bases between. This CDR3 is CASSLVYGQETQYF. The CDR3 nucleotides read TGTGCCAGCAGCTTGGTATACGGCCAAGAGACCCAGTACTTC.

This clone was recorded a few times. The J gene is TRBJ2-2, the V gene TRBV6-4, with D tentatively TRBD1 (8 bases). The germline CDR1 and CDR2 sequences are MRHNA and SNTAGT. The V and J ends lost 4 bases and 3 bases respectively, with 12 bases between them. The CDR3 has 15 residues. CDR3 in amino acids: CASSVQGGDTGELFF. CDR3 coding DNA: TGTGCCAGCAGTGTACAGGGGGGGGACACCGGGGAGCTGTTTTTT.

This clone was observed a few times. This chain links TRBV5-1 with TRBJ2-6; 12 bases agree with TRBD2. There are 19 residues in the CDR3. J gave up 4 bases and V 0 bases, and 8 bases lay outside the gene matches. Germline CDR1 is SGHRS and CDR2 is YFSETQ. For the CDR3, the DNA is TGCGCCAGCAGCTTGGCGCTAGCGGGGGGGCTAACCGGGGCCAACGTCCTGACTTTC. Translation gives CASSLALAGGLTGANVLTF.

The J gene is TRBJ1-5, the V gene TRBV6-5; no reliable D call. The CDR3 sequence is 14 residues long. Between the trimmed V and J ends, which lost 5 bases and 7 bases, there was a span of 15 bases. CDR1 and CDR2 from the germline V gene are MNHEY and SVGAGI. The chain's CDR3 is CASSEGETGQPQHF. In DNA form, the CDR3 reads TGTGCCAGCAGTGAAGGCGAAACGGGGCAGCCCCAGCATTTT.

The chain has TRBV5-1 and TRBJ1-2; D possibly corresponds to TRBD1 (5 bases). The CDR3 contains 15 residues. The germline CDR1 and CDR2 sequences are SGHRS and YFSETQ. V shed 0 bases and J shed 2 bases, with 11 bases lying between them. As DNA, the CDR3 is TGCGCCAGCAGCTTGGCCGACAGCAGAAACTATGGCTACACCTTC. Its translation: CASSLADSRNYGYTF.

The rearrangement links TRBV5-6 to TRBJ1-6; 10 bases line up with TRBD1. CDR1 and CDR2 (germline): SGHDT, YYEEEE. The junction had 7 bases not matched to a gene; V was cut back by 4 bases and J by 9 bases. This CDR3 is built from 15 residues. The CDR3 DNA reads as TGTGCCAGCAGCCCAGGGACAGGGGAGACTTCACCCCTCCACTTT. This gives the protein CASSPGTGETSPLHF.

On this clone: The germline gene is not matched at one end of the junction; a read error may be the cause. The rearrangement links TRBV7-7 to TRBJ2-2, with D possibly TRBD1 on 6 matching bases. Germline V CDR1 and CDR2: SSHAT, FNYEAQ (reference sequence). This CDR3 region has 14 residues. The CDR3 is CASSLGTSSGELFF. In DNA form, the CDR3 reads TGTGCTAGCAGCTTAGGGACAAGTTCCGGGGAGCTGTTTTTT.

This chain links TRBV4-3 with TRBJ2-1; TRBD2 aligns across 11 bases. The CDR3 extends over 16 amino acids. The germline V gene encodes CDR1 LGHNA and CDR2 YSLEER. The J segment lost 8 bases and the V segment lost 0 bases, leaving 6 bases of the junction unmatched. The CDR3 loop reads CASSQEITSGGYEQFF. CDR3 bases: TGCGCCAGCAGCCAAGAGATCACTAGCGGGGGTTATGAGCAGTTCTTC.

The gene calls are TRBV2 and TRBJ1-1, with D hard to call. Germline lookup yields CDR1 SNHLY and CDR2 FYNNEI. This CDR3 is 11 amino acids long. Trimming shortened V by 6 bases and J by 1 base, and 3 bases separated the two germline ends. In DNA, the CDR3 is TGTGCCAGCAGGGCGAACACTGAAGCTTTCTTT. Translation gives CASRANTEAFF.

The V and J genes are TRBV29-1 and TRBJ1-6; 9 nucleotides match TRBD1. The V gene end was trimmed by 7 bases and the J gene end by 8 bases; junction bases not matched to a gene: 9. This CDR3 is built from 14 residues. CDR1 is SQVTM, CDR2 ANQGSEA, per germline. The CDR3 DNA sequence: TGCAGCGCCATACCGGGACAGGGTCATTCACCCCTCCACTTT. Amino acids: CSAIPGQGHSPLHF.

The V gene is TRBV7-9, the J gene TRBJ2-5, with 10 bases fitting TRBD2. The length of the CDR3 is 15 residues. With 3 bases clipped from V and 5 bases from J, the junction kept 6 bases outside the gene matches. From germline, CDR1 is SEHNR and CDR2 FQNEAQ (reference sequence). This CDR3 is CASSLQRGGPETQYF. CDR3 DNA: TGTGCCAGCAGCTTGCAGCGGGGGGGCCCGGAGACCCAGTACTTC. The whole variable domain, remainder taken from reference TRBV7-9 and TRBJ2-5, is DTGVSQNPRHKITKRGQNVTFRCDPISEHNRLYWYRQTLGQGPEFLTYFQNEAQLEKSRLLSDRFSAERPKGSFSTLEIQRTEQGDSAMYLCASSLQRGGPETQYFGPGTRLLVL.

The chain uses TRBV5-1 and TRBJ1-1; perhaps TRBD1 as D (6 bases). The CDR3 sequence is 15 residues long. V shed 3 bases and J shed 1 base, with 13 bases lying between them. In germline, CDR1 is SGHRS, CDR2 YFSETQ. CDR3 protein: CASSYRGAANTEAFF. Written as DNA, the CDR3 is TGCGCCAGCAGCTACCGGGGGGCGGCGAACACTGAAGCTTTCTTT.

This clone has more than one count but fewer than ten. The V gene is TRBV2, the J gene TRBJ1-5; 7 bases fit TRBD1. CDR1 SNHLY and CDR2 FYNNEI come from the germline V gene. This CDR3 has 13 residues. J gave up 7 bases and V 6 bases, and 6 bases lay outside the gene matches. DNA of the CDR3: TGTGCCAGCAGCGACAGGGATAGACAGCCCCAGCATTTT. Protein: CASSDRDRQPQHF.